This TCR beta chain was captured in a study of Ad26.COV2.S vaccination and SARS-CoV-2 variants. Germline CDR1 and CDR2: LNHDA and SQIVND (reference sequence). The trim removed 6 bases at V and 4 bases at J, leaving 3 bases unmatched. The CDR3 sequence is 13 residues long. Study-wide points: Those who received vaccine or placebo ended up with similar non-spike TCR breadth. Spike-specific responses of CD8+ and CD4+ T cells were reported to display substantial breadth after vaccination. The TCR breadth and depth analyses may have produced an underestimate of total T cell responses.

In the case of this clone: Its antigen is not identified.

Clones were sequenced by immunoSEQ multiplex PCR, and TCRdb holds only the in-frame ones, with some missing. The table lists 350,000 to 450,000 clones, roughly nine tenths of them singletons. The rearrangement links TRBV19 to TRBJ1-3; 7 nucleotides agree with TRBD1. The receptor was derived from a human donor who had recovered from COVID-19. The sample here was peripheral blood, taken after recovery from COVID-19. The CDR3 coding sequence is TGTGCCAGTAGGCCGGGACAGGGAAACACCATATATTTT. Amino acids: CASRPGQGNTIYF.